Listed below are T cell receptor beta chains from one sample, sequenced in a study of blood T cell repertoires in COVID-19. The assay was immunoSEQ multiplex PCR, and TCRdb's table has in-frame clones only and misses some. The sample has 350,000 or so clones, roughly 87% seen once. Material: peripheral blood. The receptors here all came from a woman aged 60-75 years with COVID-19, enrolled during active disease. CDR3s leave out the opening cysteine and the closing phenylalanine or tryptophan. Expanded clones get a size class; other rows say once, few or many, or leave the size out.

clone size	J gene	V gene	CDR3 protein
once	TRBJ1-2	TRBV28	ASSLVSRQSGS
NA	TRBJ2-7	TRBV5-6	ASSLGASYEQY
NA	TRBJ1-1	TRBV7-9	ASSSTGVSNTEAF
NA	TRBJ1-6	TRBV7-9	ASSTGQGFGDSPLH
NA	TRBJ2-7	TRBV6-5	ASSLSGGVPYEQY
NA	TRBJ1-2	TRBV19	ASSHRTRDVIYGYT
NA	TRBJ2-1	TRBV5-4	ASSPRRQGSYNEQF
NA	TRBJ1-3	TRBV7-7	ASSPRHIISGNTIY
NA	TRBJ1-5	TRBV30	AWSVQGGNQPQH
NA	TRBJ2-1	TRBV3-1/TRBV3-2	ASRPTAYNEQF
NA	TRBJ2-2	TRBV5-1	ASSLLSGSANTGELF
NA	TRBJ2-1	TRBV18	ASSPGQSQF
NA	TRBJ1-3	TRBV2	ASSGGGTIY
NA	TRBJ1-1	TRBV28	ASSFRGMNTEAF
NA	TRBJ1-6	TRBV5-7	ASSFPRRGRIMGNSPLH
NA	TRBJ1-5	TRBV27	ASRLLASNQPQH
NA	TRBJ1-1	TRBV6-5	ASSYKARGMNTEAF
NA	TRBJ1-2	TRBV27	ASSTRDRGYT
NA	TRBJ2-3	TRBV7-8	ASSSDRGQSDTQY
NA	TRBJ2-4	TRBV6-2/TRBV6-3	ASSYSRTGIAKNIQY
NA	TRBJ2-4	TRBV7-3	ASSSQGFQSTLAKNIQY
NA	TRBJ1-2	TRBV29-1	SVEETVVYGYT
NA	TRBJ2-3	TRBV5-1	ASSRQRISTDTQY
NA	TRBJ1-1	TRBV11-2	ASSLRKGGTEAF
NA	TRBJ1-3	TRBV6-6	ASSYGPSSGNTIY
NA	TRBJ1-1	TRBV9	ASSDTGPVAF
NA	TRBJ2-3	TRBV7-7	ASSLAGAATDTQY
NA	TRBJ1-6	TRBV25-1	ASSSTVGSYNSPLH
NA	TRBJ1-1	TRBV29-1	SVVYELKAF
NA	TRBJ2-6	TRBV5-1	ASSSQGSGANVLT
NA	TRBJ2-3	TRBV28	ASSSPAGQGAWTDTQY
NA	TRBJ1-3	TRBV19	ASSVNAGLSGNTIY
NA	TRBJ2-2	TRBV27	ASRRNTGELF
NA	TRBJ2-7	TRBV28	ASSLRTRAREQY
NA	TRBJ2-7	TRBV6-1	ASSDGQFTYEQY